This T cell receptor beta chain was sequenced for a study of shared clonotypes between healthy human individuals. In the study's own analysis: Junction-only immunoSEQ data arrived without quality scores, meaning filtering differed. TCRdb's table, derived via immunoSEQ multiplex PCR, lists solely in-frame clones and lacks some. The V and J calls and clone size were taken over from that table, and D and trimming were inferred from the DNA. The table records 950,000 to 1,100,000 clones, around three quarters of them present only once. V gave up 4 bases and J gave up 1 base; unmatched junction bases: 5. Looked up from germline, CDR1 is MDHEN and CDR2 is SYDVKM. The CDR3 runs 15 residues.

The specimen was memory CD4+ T cells from PBMCs. Regarding subset: CD45RA-negative fraction. The clonotype comes from a man younger than 30 in good health. Some clones in this sample may be carry-over from other donors' samples. The chain combines TRBV28 with TRBJ2-3; TRBD1 matches 7 bases. The CDR3 DNA is TGTGCCAGCAGTTCGAAGGGGGCCGGCACAGATACGCAGTATTTT. It encodes CASSSKGAGTDTQYF.